Given below is one T cell receptor (beta chain) in context. Antigen specificity is unknown. This sample is drawn from a study of T cell clusters in autoimmune cytopenias. Study-level findings and limits: Physiological T cell clusters of healthy donors were apparently absent in primary autoimmune cytopenia patients.

TRB rearrangements were amplified by touch-down multiplex PCR with mixed TRB-A/B primers. TCRdb re-called the multiplex PCR reads and shows each CDR3 protein once, DNA omitted. The repertoire table contains more than 4,500 distinct CDR3 sequences. TRB amplification used around 270 ng of peripheral blood genomic DNA. This TCR was recovered from a human donor with an autoimmune cytopenia or autoimmune hepatitis (not recorded which). The specimen sequenced was peripheral blood.

The CDR3 sequence is CSARDLGGADWGYTF. This chain connects TRBV20-1 to TRBJ1-2; TCRdb's D call of TRBD1 is untestable without DNA. In germline, CDR1 is DFQATT, CDR2 SNEGSKA (reference sequence). This CDR3 is built from 15 residues.